This passage covers 20 T cell receptor beta chains from one sample sequenced in a study of T-cell reconstitution after alpha-beta-depleted transplantation in children. TCRbeta library preparation incorporated unique molecular identifiers. TCRdb called the PCR reads again in MiXCR, with one record for every CDR3 protein. This table holds approximately 420,000 distinct CDR3 sequences, approximately 11% found once. The source was PBMCs from the stem cell graft donor, collected from the stem cell graft. These TCRs come from a human donor who donated a stem cell graft to a child with acute myeloid leukemia.

This clonotype was seen only a few times. The J gene is TRBJ2-3, the V gene TRBV20-1, with 8 positions matching TRBD2. Trimming removed 1 base from V and 1 base from J; junction bases left unmatched: 7. The CDR3 sequence is 16 residues long. Germline CDR1 and CDR2: DFQATT and SNEGSKA (reference sequence). The chain's CDR3 is CSARGFAGGGTDTQYF. The CDR3 region has the DNA TGCAGTGCTAGAGGTTTCGCGGGAGGAGGCACAGATACGCAGTATTTT.

This clonotype was counted ten times or more. The chain carries TRBV12-3 or TRBV12-4 and TRBJ2-5; tentatively, D is TRBD1 or TRBD2 (5 bases each). Trimming cost V 3 bases and J 4 bases, with 9 bases left between them. This CDR3 region has 13 residues. The DNA of the CDR3 is TGTGCCAGCAGTTTCACTAGGGGAGAGACCCAGTACTTC. It codes for CASSFTRGETQYF.

At least ten counts were recorded for this clonotype. The chain uses TRBV11-3 and TRBJ2-5; 10 nucleotides line up with TRBD1. Germline V lookup: CDR1 SGHNT, CDR2 YENEEA. J was trimmed by 1 base and V by 5 bases; bases with no gene match: 4. This CDR3 has 15 amino acids. In DNA form, the CDR3 reads TGTGCCAGCAGCCCGGGACAGGGGACCCAAGAGACCCAGTACTTC. It is translated as CASSPGQGTQETQYF.

The chain carries TRBV6-5 and TRBJ2-7; 9 bases are a match to TRBD1. CDR1 is MNHEY and CDR2 is SVGAGI in the germline V gene. This CDR3 has 17 amino acids. V lost 4 bases to trimming and J lost 3 bases; unmatched junction nucleotides: 13. This CDR3 reads CASSSLDRGFVVYEQYF. The CDR3 nucleotides read TGTGCCAGCAGTTCGTTGGACAGGGGATTCGTGGTCTACGAGCAGTACTTC.

This clonotype was recorded many times. The chain is built from TRBV5-1 and TRBJ1-1; no definite D call. Germline V gives CDR1 SGHRS, CDR2 YFSETQ. Trimming left V 5 bases short and J 1 base short, with 12 bases between. The CDR3 has 14 amino acids. CDR3 sequence reads: CASRVASGNTEAFF. The CDR3, as DNA: TGCGCCAGCAGAGTGGCCTCCGGGAACACTGAAGCTTTCTTT.

This clonotype was detected many times. The chain links TRBV20-1 to TRBJ2-5, with D possibly being TRBD2 (7 bases). Trimming pared 0 bases from V and 5 bases from J, leaving 19 bases between. The CDR3 runs 16 residues. Germline V gene sequence: CDR1 DFQATT, CDR2 SNEGSKA (reference sequence). The CDR3 region is CSARDPAGGPGETQYF. Written as DNA, the CDR3 is TGCAGTGCTAGAGATCCGGCCGGGGGGCCGGGGGAGACCCAGTACTTC.

This chain links TRBV7-6 with TRBJ1-5; D is undetermined. Looked up from germline, CDR1 is SGHVS and CDR2 is FNYEAQ. The V and J ends lost 0 bases and 6 bases respectively, with 6 bases between them. The CDR3 runs 13 residues. CDR3 amino acids: CASSLAGPQPQHF. Here the CDR3 DNA reads TGTGCCAGCAGCTTAGCAGGACCTCAGCCCCAGCATTTT.

The V call is TRBV12-3 or TRBV12-4, the J call TRBJ2-1; D uncertain. CDR3 length equals 13 residues. V was shortened by 6 bases and J by 4 bases, with 10 bases between the two germline ends. This CDR3 is CASSSTKYNEQFF. The CDR3, as DNA: TGTGCCAGCAGCTCCACTAAATACAATGAGCAGTTCTTC.

This clonotype was picked up a small number of times. The chain has TRBV2 and TRBJ2-2, with 8 bases identical to TRBD1. V gave up 3 bases and J gave up 6 bases; unmatched junction bases: 3. The CDR3 is 14 amino acids. CDR1 SNHLY and CDR2 FYNNEI come from the germline V gene. The CDR3 loop reads CASSDEQGAGELFF. The CDR3 DNA reads as TGTGCCAGCAGTGATGAACAGGGGGCCGGGGAGCTGTTTTTT.

The V call is TRBV29-1, the J call TRBJ2-2; the D call may be TRBD1 or TRBD2 (6 bases each). Germline lookup yields CDR1 SQVTM and CDR2 ANQGSEA. The CDR3 spans 15 residues. Trimming cost V 0 bases and J 5 bases, with 13 bases left between them. The CDR3 DNA reads as TGCAGCGTTGAAGATCCTCGGGGGCGAACCGGGGAGCTGTTTTTT. This translates into CSVEDPRGRTGELFF.

DNA for the CDR3: TGTGCCAGCAGCCCGAGAAGCCAGGGACTCGCGAACACCGGGGAGCTGTTTTTT. It is translated as CASSPRSQGLANTGELFF. The chain is built from TRBV4-2 and TRBJ2-2; TRBD2 is a possible D gene (6 bases). The CDR3 has 18 residues. The germline CDR1 and CDR2 sequences are LGHNA and YNFKEQ. V lost 4 bases, J lost 0 bases, and 18 bases lay in between.

In its sample, this clonotype was seen a few times. The CDR3 loop reads CAISESGGRLNTEAFF. CDR3 coding DNA: TGTGCCATCAGTGAGTCGGGGGGCCGACTGAACACTGAAGCTTTCTTT. The chain combines TRBV10-3 with TRBJ1-1; a weak D match, TRBD1 (6 bases). The CDR3 is 16 residues long. Germline CDR1 and CDR2: ENHRY and SYGVKD. Trimming removed 0 bases from V and 0 bases from J, with 11 bases in between.

The chain combines TRBV20-1 with TRBJ2-7; D call uncertain. The V end was cut by 3 bases, the J end by 4 bases, with 16 bases between. The CDR3 is 14 amino acids. CDR1 DFQATT and CDR2 SNEGSKA come from the germline V gene (reference sequence). CDR3 DNA: TGCAGTGCTAGTGGGTTGGTGTCCGGTTACGAGCAGTACTTC. This codes for CSASGLVSGYEQYF.

This clonotype has a handful of counts. The chain couples TRBV5-1 to TRBJ2-1; 12 bases map to TRBD2. The length of the CDR3 is 18 residues. From germline, CDR1 is SGHRS and CDR2 YFSETQ. The ends lost 6 bases at V and 4 bases at J; junction bases unmatched: 14. CDR3 DNA sequence: TGCGCCAGCACCCCCATGGGGACTAGCGGGTTAAGTTACAATGAGCAGTTCTTC. Amino acids: CASTPMGTSGLSYNEQFF.

The table lists this clonotype with a few counts. The V call is TRBV20-1, the J call TRBJ2-5; 8 positions match TRBD1. V was pared by 6 bases and J by 4 bases, with 7 bases of the junction left unmatched. The germline gives CDR1 DFQATT, CDR2 SNEGSKA (reference sequence). The CDR3 contains 13 residues. CDR3 DNA sequence: TGCAGTGCAGATTACAGGGGGATAGAGACCCAGTACTTC. Protein sequence: CSADYRGIETQYF.

This clonotype has just a few counts. The CDR3 nucleotides read TGCAGCGTTGATCCCCAGGGAAGCTCCTACAATGAGCAGTTCTTC. Amino acids: CSVDPQGSSYNEQFF. The J gene is TRBJ2-1, the V gene TRBV29-1; D possibly corresponds to TRBD1 (5 bases). Germline CDR1 is SQVTM and CDR2 is ANQGSEA. The germline V and J ends were trimmed by 3 bases and 0 bases, with 12 bases remaining between them. This CDR3 spans 15 amino acids.

V is TRBV5-1 and J is TRBJ2-1; 15 bases agree with TRBD2. Trimming removed 4 bases from V and 6 bases from J; junction bases left unmatched: 5. The CDR3 runs to 16 residues. Germline CDR1 and CDR2: SGHRS and YFSETQ. Here the CDR3 DNA reads TGCGCCAGCAGCACGCGGACTAGCGGGAGGGGCAATGAGCAGTTCTTC. As protein: CASSTRTSGRGNEQFF.

The rearrangement uses TRBV7-2 and TRBJ2-1; 11 positions match TRBD2. Germline V gene data show CDR1 as SGHTA and CDR2 as FQGNSA. V dropped 5 bases and J dropped 15; count of bases not matched to a gene: 21. The CDR3 consists of 17 residues. CDR3 in DNA: TGTGCCAGCAGCGATCCCTCACCCGGGACTAGCGGTACCCATGGGTTCTTC. Its protein is CASSDPSPGTSGTHGFF.

This clonotype has just a few counts. V usage is TRBV7-3 and J usage is TRBJ2-6; D is uncertain. Deletions cut 5 bases from V and 4 bases from J, with 12 bases between. Germline V gene sequence: CDR1 SGHTA, CDR2 FQGTGA. CDR3 length equals 15 residues. The CDR3 sequence: CASSPVGTGANVLTF. The CDR3 region has the DNA TGTGCCAGCAGCCCCGTGGGTACGGGGGCCAACGTCCTGACTTTC.

This clonotype was seen ten or more times. The rearrangement joins TRBV7-9 to TRBJ2-3; D is unclear. V lost 5 bases and J 6 bases, leaving 15 bases between the germline ends. CDR1 and CDR2 (germline): SEHNR, FQNEAQ (reference sequence). This CDR3 has 14 residues. CDR3 sequence (DNA): TGTGCCAGCAGCACGGACGGCCCGGCGGATACGCAGTATTTT. Protein product: CASSTDGPADTQYF.